This T cell receptor (beta chain) appears in the sequencing data of a study of CD8 T cells in ankylosing spondylitis. Findings of the study overall: Eight highly homologous variants formed a TCR beta motif that appeared characteristic of ankylosing spondylitis blood. Some of these motif variants have turned up before, in reports on reactive arthritis synovial fluid and blood.

In this sample, this clonotype turned up a few times. Its antigen is unidentified. TCRdb ran MiXCR on the 5' RACE reads and lists one entry per CDR3 protein. The sample includes 25,000 to 35,000 distinct CDR3 sequences, less than 5.5% of them seen just once. CDR1 and CDR2 (germline): SGDLS, YYNGEE. Trimming cost V 2 bases and J 7 bases; bases outside gene matches: 4. This CDR3 spans 13 amino acids. The chain is built from TRBV9 and TRBJ2-3; the match to TRBD1 covers 7 bases. Material for sequencing was blood, either unsorted or a sorted T cell fraction (not recorded which). The clonotype originates from a female donor with ankylosing spondylitis or in good health (not recorded which). CDR3 nucleotides: TGTGCCAGCAGCGTCACAGGGGAAAATACGCAGTATTTT. Protein: CASSVTGENTQYF.